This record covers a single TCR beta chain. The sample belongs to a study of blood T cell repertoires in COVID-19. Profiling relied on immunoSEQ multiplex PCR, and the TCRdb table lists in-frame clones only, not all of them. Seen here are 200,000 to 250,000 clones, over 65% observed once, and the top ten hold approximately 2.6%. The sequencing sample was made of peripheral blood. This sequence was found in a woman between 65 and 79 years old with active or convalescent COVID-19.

As DNA, the CDR3 is TGTGCCAGCAGCTTAGACAGGGGAGTCGACGAGCAGTACTTC. It yields the protein CASSLDRGVDEQYF. The chain is built from TRBV7-9 and TRBJ2-7, with 7 bases matching TRBD1. The CDR3 runs 14 residues. Germline CDR1 reads SEHNR; CDR2 reads FQNEAQ (reference sequence). Losses at the gene ends were 1 base for V and 5 bases for J; bases not matched to a gene: 5.